The clone carrying this TCR beta chain was picked up many times. Its cognate antigen is unknown. These data belong to a study of T-cell reconstitution after alpha-beta-depleted transplantation in children. Unique molecular identifiers were incorporated into the prepared TCRbeta library. TCRdb called the PCR reads again in MiXCR, with one record for every CDR3 protein. The sample has 250,000 to 300,000 distinct CDR3 sequences, nearly 8% seen once. Study-wide findings and caveats: It was reported that alpha-beta T cells came from several hundred expanded graft clones (about two months after transplant). By one year post-transplant, T-cell counts and diversity largely arose from T cells that were newly produced. Recipient T cells and thymic progenitors that survived gave rise to the high TCRbeta diversity observed at day 60 in some patients.

The CDR3 loop spans 14 amino acids. V lost 4 bases to trimming and J lost 4 bases; unmatched junction nucleotides: 2. The germline V gene encodes CDR1 KGHDR and CDR2 SFDVKD. The source was peripheral blood, collected 360 days after TCRalphabeta/CD19-depleted stem cell transplant. The source is a female patient aged 2-15 years who had a stem cell transplant for Fanconi anemia, so the T cells may come from the graft donor. This chain joins TRBV24-1 and TRBJ2-3; 9 bases fit TRBD2. Here the CDR3 reads CATSEGGGADTQYF. CDR3 bases: TGTGCCACCAGTGAAGGCGGGGGGGCAGATACGCAGTATTTT.